This T cell receptor (beta chain) was captured by sequencing in a study of vaccination effects on CD4 cells after COVID-19. CDR1 LNHDA and CDR2 SQIVND come from the germline V gene (reference sequence). V was shortened by 8 bases and J by 4 bases, with 20 bases between the two germline ends. The CDR3 length is 15 residues. In the case of this clone: The antigen remains unidentified.

Some clones are missing from TCRdb's copy, which holds only in-frame ones; the method was immunoSEQ multiplex PCR. The sample lists about 59,000 clones, around four fifths occurring once. ViraFEST assay sequencing came after antigen-specific CD4+ T cells were expanded with viral peptide pools. Researchers isolated CD4+ T cells once approximately eleven days of culture had elapsed. Of the BNT162b2 and mRNA-1273 vaccines, participants received two doses of one or the other. The gene calls are TRBV19 and TRBJ1-2; D perhaps matches TRBD1 (6 bases). The sequence came from a human donor who received a COVID-19 vaccine. Sequenced here: CD4+ T cells from PBMCs cultured with HCoV-OC43 spike peptides, sampled after COVID-19 vaccination. Subset: HCoV-OC43 spike overlapping peptide pool stimulation. Here the CDR3 reads CASEDRDTSPYGYTF. The CDR3, as DNA: TGTGCCAGTGAGGACCGGGACACAAGTCCCTATGGCTACACCTTC.